This T cell receptor beta chain was identified during a study of T cell responses to AZD1222 COVID-19 vaccine. Study conclusions and caveats: CD4 TCRs covered the whole spike, strongest at regions 160-218 and 743-854. Clonal diversity was possibly underestimated; the donors were predominantly white British and more often female.

Turning to this clone: Its antigen is currently unknown.

Assay used: immunoSEQ multiplex PCR; TCRdb lists only in-frame clones, some missing. Of around 78,000 clones in the sample, just over 90% are singletons; the top ten hold 4.5%. CDR1 is SGHKS and CDR2 is YYEKEE in the germline V gene (reference sequence). With 2 bases removed from V and 3 bases from J, the gap between germline ends came to 6 bases. This CDR3 spans 12 amino acids. The origin of this receptor is an adult in good health. The chain links TRBV5-5 to TRBJ2-7; D remains unclear. Here the sequenced sample was peripheral blood, taken on day 0 of MenACWY control vaccination. The DNA for the CDR3 is TGTGCCAGCAGCTTCCCTGACTACGAGCAGTACTTC. Translated, it gives CASSFPDYEQYF.